This T cell receptor beta chain was obtained from a study of shared clonotypes between healthy human individuals. About the study: Samples came from a couple of female and a few male donors aged 18 to 49.

Between the trimmed V and J ends, which lost 7 bases and 0 bases, there was a span of 25 bases. The CDR3 totals 19 residues. Germline V gene lookup returns CDR1 LNHDA and CDR2 SQIVND (reference sequence). Naive CD8 cells lacked CD45RO and underwent positive selection for CCR7, leaving out terminally differentiated effector memory CD45RA+ cells. Adults of Caucasian background living in Nashville, Tennessee made up all donors. TCRdb's table, derived via immunoSEQ multiplex PCR, lists solely in-frame clones and lacks some. The table includes 650,000 to 800,000 clones, 92% detected once. V gene TRBV19 combines with J gene TRBJ2-1; a possible D gene is TRBD2 (6 bases). The receptor was isolated from a man under 40 in good health. Material for sequencing was naive CD8+ T cells sorted from blood. The chain's CDR3 is CASIGGGVHLDASYNEQFF. The CDR3 DNA is TGTGCCAGTATCGGTGGCGGGGTCCATCTGGATGCCTCCTACAATGAGCAGTTCTTC.